This T cell receptor (beta chain) was found in a study of blood T cell repertoires in COVID-19. Study details: COVID-19 samples from acute and convalescent phases originated in the United States, Italy and Spain.

Germline loops: CDR1 SGHTA, CDR2 FQGTGA. V dropped 5 bases and J dropped 0 bases, with 7 bases sitting between them. The CDR3 has 13 residues. Authors' processing steps: Reference gene primer amplification in the assay estimated nucleated cell counts. The data were produced by immunoSEQ multiplex PCR, yet TCRdb's version contains in-frame clones alone and is incomplete. V and J calls and clone size are given by that table; D and trimming were obtained from the DNA. This table holds more than 150,000 clones, around 87% found once. The sequenced material came from peripheral blood. This sequence joins TRBV7-3 and TRBJ2-5; D gene uncertain. The clonotype comes from a man in his sixties with COVID-19, enrolled during active disease. CDR3 coding DNA: TGTGCCAGCAGCGCTAATTACCAAGAGACCCAGTACTTC. Translation gives CASSANYQETQYF.